Described below is a single TCR beta chain sequence and its context. Its antigen is unknown. By flow cytometry, patients selected for sequencing had shown an expansion of CD8+CD57+ cells. Every patient had severe acquired aplastic anemia. Blood sampling was performed on the patients, and none of them had received therapy by then. These data come from a study of CD8+CD57+ T cells in acquired aplastic anemia. As for the study in general: Across the sorted CD4+ and CD8+ cells, DNA amounts averaged approximately 3 ug.

Study outcomes and limitations: Sharing between patients and controls was observed for around 27 CD8+ CDR3 sequences.

Germline CDR1 SGHNT, CDR2 YYREEE (reference sequence). The CDR3 has 16 amino acids. V lost 2 bases, J lost 4 bases, and 18 bases lay in between. It was genomic DNA that served as the template for profiling TCR beta VDJ and CDR3. MiXCR, run by TCRdb on the reads, gives a single entry per CDR3 protein. The sample lists approximately 190,000 distinct CDR3 sequences, nearly 50% occurring once. The sequence derives from a human donor with aplastic anemia. What was sequenced was sorted CD4+, CD8+, or CD8+CD57+ T cells (not recorded which) from PBMCs. This rearrangement joins TRBV5-4 to TRBJ2-5, with unresolved D. In DNA form, the CDR3 reads TGTGCCAGCAGCTTCCGCAGGCAGTCGGATGGAGAGACCCAGTACTTC. This sequence encodes CASSFRRQSDGETQYF.